The clone carrying this T cell receptor beta chain has a handful of counts. These data belong to a study of PD-L1 blockade in urothelial cancer. Study-wide context: Most patients, about 85% of the roughly 30, were males with bladder-origin cancer.

The CDR3 length is 15 residues. V lost 6 bases and J lost 0, with 15 bases in between. From germline, CDR1 is MDHEN and CDR2 SYDVKM. Time point reported: pretreatment peripheral blood. The number of samples from each patient was between 1 and 8, taken pretreatment and on-treatment. Repertoires were generated with immunoSEQ multiplex PCR, while TCRdb's copy carries only in-frame clones and drops some. Of 98,000 or so clones in the sample, around 89% were seen once. This chain uses TRBV28 with TRBJ2-7, with TRBD2 as a possible D gene (7 bases). This TCR was recovered from a man in his 60s with urothelial cancer. The sample here was PBMCs, taken around atezolizumab (anti-PD-L1) treatment. CDR3 in amino acids: CASRSSGGVSYEQYF. The CDR3 region has the DNA TGTGCCAGCAGGTCTTCGGGGGGCGTCTCCTACGAGCAGTACTTC.